This T cell receptor (beta chain) was observed in a study of blood T cell repertoires in COVID-19. Overall study context: Samples of COVID-19 (acute and convalescent) were obtained from the United States, Italy and Spain. Sources were T cells, B-cell-depleted T cells, or PBMCs; the material itself was cDNA or gDNA.

After removal of 0 bases from V and 9 bases from J, the junction contained 8 bases not matched to a gene. Germline values: CDR1 SGDLS, CDR2 YYNGEE. The CDR3 totals 15 residues. In the study's own analysis: Estimation of nucleated cell counts was performed using reference gene primer amplification. Profiled with immunoSEQ multiplex PCR; TCRdb holds only in-frame clones, not every one. The V and J calls and clone size were taken over from that table, and D and trimming were inferred from the DNA. The top ten clones hold around 4.4% of a sample with 95,000 to 110,000 clones, almost 85% of them seen once.

V gene TRBV9 combines with J gene TRBJ2-1; TRBD2 aligns across 8 bases. The sequence was obtained from a human donor in a cohort sampled during active COVID-19. The sample was peripheral blood. Here the CDR3 reads CASSVVAGGSREQFF. CDR3 nucleotide sequence: TGTGCCAGCAGCGTAGTTGCGGGAGGATCGCGTGAGCAGTTCTTC. Looking up the rest from reference TRBV9 and TRBJ2-1 gives the full variable domain: DSGVTQTPKHLITATGQRVTLRCSPRSGDLSVYWYQQSLDQGLQFLIQYYNGEERAKGNILERFSAQQFPDLHSELNLSSLELGDSALYFCASSVVAGGSREQFFGPGTRLTVL.